Reported below is one T cell receptor beta chain. This clonotype showed up many times. No antigen is known for it. No base quality information exists; no much larger clone differs at one position. Library preparation was by PCR. TCRdb lists the instrument as Illumina HiSeq 2500. TCR library preparation used molecular barcoding, with unique molecular identifiers applied to normalize quantification of the TCRbeta repertoire. TCRdb cleaned the public reads at Q25 with fastp, built clones with MiXCR and kept in-frame beta chains. CDR3 protein duplicates are merged, each entry listing the most common genes and DNA. This sample holds 250,000 to 300,000 distinct CDR3 sequences; almost 8% were observed only once. Approximately 8.2% of the sample belongs to the ten largest clones. The data belong to a study of T-cell reconstitution after alpha-beta-depleted transplantation in children (dated by TCRdb to 2016 to 2017). For the study in its entirety: Using TCR repertoire profiling, the study followed T-cell immune reconstitution in a quantitative way in children after TCRalphabeta/CD19-depleted allogeneic hematopoietic cell transplantation. On the study overall, not on this receptor specifically: In some patients, high TCRbeta diversity at day 60 was attributed to recipient T cells and intrathymic progenitors that had survived conditioning. Over the following months the frequencies of hyperexpanded clones went down, and after one year T-cell counts and TCRbeta diversity were mostly credited to newly produced T cells. Apparently early alphabetaT-cell count recovery about two months after transplant reportedly relied on only several hundred rapidly expanded clones derived from non-depleted graft cells.

The intended sense of this specimen's treatment or condition label: allogeneic hematopoietic cell transplantation with graft depleted of TCRalphabeta T cells and CD19 B cells. Transplant recipients were children who received TCRalphabeta/CD19-depleted allogeneic hematopoietic cell grafts. The sequencing used peripheral blood, collected 360 days after TCRalphabeta/CD19-depleted stem cell transplant. The sequence was collected from a female patient aged 2 to 10 who had a stem cell transplant for Fanconi anemia, so the T cells may come from the graft donor.

CDR3 sequence: CASSEASGGEKLFF. The DNA sequence is TGTGCCAGCAGTGAAGCGTCAGGGGGAGAAAAACTGTTTTTT. The sequence is built from TRBV2 and TRBJ1-4; 7 of the junction bases match TRBD1. Trimming takes 0 bases off V and 8 bases off J; junction bases not matched to a gene: 3. The CDR3 runs 14 residues from the cysteine to the phenylalanine. The CDR3 DNA has 42 bases and is translated from base 1. CDR1 and CDR2, looked up from the germline V gene, are SNHLY and FYNNEI.